This T cell receptor beta chain was recorded in a study of post-analysis software for immune sequencing data. About the study: The cohort encompassed relapsing-remitting, secondary progressive and progressive-relapsing multiple sclerosis disease courses. Study results and limitations: With TRBV5-6, TRBV5-1 and TRBV20-1 included, 4 to 6 TRBV segments were more frequent in patients than in controls. Samples prepared in the same batch strongly co-clustered by F measure. The normalized Chao1 diversity of multiple sclerosis patients was significantly lower than that of controls.

Concerning this clonotype: Its matching antigen is unknown.

Sequencing libraries made from TCR beta cDNA carried unique molecular identifiers. A single record per CDR3 protein comes from TCRdb applying MiXCR to the PCR reads. The table shows 150,000 or so distinct CDR3 sequences, with around 34% occurring only once. Trimming stripped 2 bases from V and 3 bases from J, with 12 bases between. Germline lookup yields CDR1 MNHEY and CDR2 SVGAGI. The CDR3 runs to 15 residues. The sample consisted of blood, taken after autologous hematopoietic stem cell transplantation. The clonotype comes from a girl aged 10-17 years with multiple sclerosis. This rearrangement joins TRBV6-5 to TRBJ2-3; D is perhaps TRBD1 (6 bases). CDR3 coding DNA: TGTGCCAGCAGTTACCTATCTACAGGGACAGATACGCAGTATTTT. Amino acids: CASSYLSTGTDTQYF.